The clone carrying this T cell receptor (beta chain) was counted many times. Its antigen is as yet unknown. TCRbeta library preparation incorporated unique molecular identifiers. One entry per CDR3 protein, called by TCRdb with MiXCR from the PCR reads. The sample includes 220,000 or so distinct CDR3 sequences, less than 9% of them seen just once. This record comes from a study of T-cell reconstitution after alpha-beta-depleted transplantation in children. Notes on the study in general: Reports say that about two months after transplant, the alpha-beta T cells came out of several hundred graft clones that had expanded.

Trimming left V 1 base short and J 7 bases short, with 4 bases between. This CDR3 comprises 12 residues. Germline values: CDR1 LNHNV, CDR2 YYDKDF (reference sequence). The chain is built from TRBV15 and TRBJ2-2; D uncertain. The clonotype comes from a male patient younger than 18 who had a stem cell transplant for acute lymphoblastic leukemia, so the T cells may come from the graft donor. The sequencing used PBMCs, mostly from graft donor cells, collected 180 days after TCRalphabeta/CD19-depleted stem cell transplant. Here the CDR3 reads CATSRGFGELFF. Here the CDR3 DNA reads TGTGCCACCAGCAGAGGGTTCGGGGAGCTGTTTTTT.